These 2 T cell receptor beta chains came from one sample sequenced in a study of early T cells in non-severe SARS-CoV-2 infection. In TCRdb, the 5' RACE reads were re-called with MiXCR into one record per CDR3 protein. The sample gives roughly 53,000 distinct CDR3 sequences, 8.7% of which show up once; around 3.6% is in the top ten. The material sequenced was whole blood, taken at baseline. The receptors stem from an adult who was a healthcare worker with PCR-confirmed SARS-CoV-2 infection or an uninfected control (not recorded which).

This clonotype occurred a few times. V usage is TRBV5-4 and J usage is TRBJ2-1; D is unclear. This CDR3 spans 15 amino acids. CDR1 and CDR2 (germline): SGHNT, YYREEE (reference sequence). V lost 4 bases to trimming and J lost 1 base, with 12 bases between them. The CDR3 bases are TGTGCCAGCAGCCTGACAAGAGGTTCCTACAATGAGCAGTTCTTC. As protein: CASSLTRGSYNEQFF.

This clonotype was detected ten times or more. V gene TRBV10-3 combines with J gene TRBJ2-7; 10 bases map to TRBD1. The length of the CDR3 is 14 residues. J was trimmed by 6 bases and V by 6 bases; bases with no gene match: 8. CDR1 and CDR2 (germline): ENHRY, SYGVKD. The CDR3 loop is CAISRGTGDGEQYF. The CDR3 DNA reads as TGTGCCATCAGCCGTGGGACAGGGGACGGCGAGCAGTACTTC.